This paragraph reports one TCR beta chain. Germline CDR1 and CDR2: SGHRS and YFSETQ. After removal of 2 bases from V and 5 bases from J, the junction contained 3 bases not matched to a gene. The length of the CDR3 is 14 residues. This sample is drawn from a study of blood T cell repertoires in COVID-19. Original handling: Amplification of reference gene primers was used by the study to estimate nucleated cell counts. The table came from immunoSEQ multiplex PCR; TCRdb's copy has only in-frame clones and leaves some out. V, J and clone size are taken as reported in that table, and D and trimming were inferred from the DNA itself. The sample carries roughly 160,000 clones, 80% to 90% recorded once.

What was sequenced was peripheral blood. The sequence derives from a man in his sixties with acute or convalescent COVID-19. V and J are TRBV5-1 and TRBJ2-5, with 10 bases lining up with TRBD1. The CDR3 region is CASSFMTGGETQYF. CDR3 coding DNA: TGCGCCAGCAGCTTCATGACAGGGGGCGAGACCCAGTACTTC.